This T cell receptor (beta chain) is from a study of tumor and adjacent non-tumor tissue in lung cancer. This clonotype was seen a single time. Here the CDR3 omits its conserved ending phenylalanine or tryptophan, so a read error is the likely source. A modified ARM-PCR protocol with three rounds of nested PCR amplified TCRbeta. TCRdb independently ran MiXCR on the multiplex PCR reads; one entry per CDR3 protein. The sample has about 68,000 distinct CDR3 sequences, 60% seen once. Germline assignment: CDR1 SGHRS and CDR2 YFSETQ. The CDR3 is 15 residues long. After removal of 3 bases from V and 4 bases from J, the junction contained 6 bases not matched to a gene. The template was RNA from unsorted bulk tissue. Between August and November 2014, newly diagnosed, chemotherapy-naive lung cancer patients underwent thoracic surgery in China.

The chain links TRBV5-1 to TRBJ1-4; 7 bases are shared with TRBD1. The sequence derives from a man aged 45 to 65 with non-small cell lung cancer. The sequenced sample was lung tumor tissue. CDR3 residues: CASSWMTGLNEKLFS. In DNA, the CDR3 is TGCGCCAGCAGCTGGATGACAGGGCTTAATGAAAAACTGTTTTCT.